The next 30 T cell receptor beta chains were all read from a single sample in a study of blood T cell repertoires in COVID-19. Some clones are missing from TCRdb's copy, which holds only in-frame ones; the method was immunoSEQ multiplex PCR. Of under 200,000 clones detected, approximately 88% appear once; the ten largest clones hold roughly 13%. Sequences were obtained from peripheral blood. The receptors shown here come from a man aged 18 to 35 with active or convalescent COVID-19.

As regards this clone: Different DNA sequences within this sample yield the same CDR3. The rearrangement links TRBV19 to TRBJ2-5; D gene ambiguous. The CDR3 length is 13 residues. Germline V CDR1 and CDR2: LNHDA, SQIVND (reference sequence). Deletions cut 3 bases from V and 2 bases from J, with 7 bases between. This CDR3 reads CASSIQIQETQYF. CDR3 DNA sequence: TGTGCCAGTAGTATCCAGATACAAGAGACCCAGTACTTC.

This chain joins TRBV25-1 and TRBJ2-3; 7 bases line up with TRBD2. The ends lost 8 bases at V and 6 bases at J; junction bases unmatched: 17. Germline V gives CDR1 MGHDK, CDR2 SYGVNS. The CDR3 extends over 16 amino acids. This CDR3 reads CASAGGIQLKEDTQYF. DNA for the CDR3: TGTGCCAGCGCCGGGGGGATACAACTTAAGGAGGATACGCAGTATTTT.

The rearrangement uses TRBV28 and TRBJ2-3; 11 bases line up with TRBD1. With 4 bases clipped from V and 3 bases from J, the junction kept 6 bases outside the gene matches. Germline-derived CDR1 and CDR2 are MDHEN and SYDVKM. The CDR3 is made up of 16 amino acids. The CDR3, as DNA: TGTGCCAGCAGTTACAGGACAGGGGGCAGGACAGATACGCAGTATTTT. Translating it yields CASSYRTGGRTDTQYF. The full variable domain, in which reference TRBV28 and TRBJ2-3 provide the parts outside the CDR3, is DVKVTQSSRYLVKRTGEKVFLECVQDMDHENMFWYRQDPGLGLRLIYFSYDVKMKEKGDIPEGYSVSREKKERFSLILESASTNQTSMYLCASSYRTGGRTDTQYFGPGTRLTVL.

This clone was seen more than once but under ten times. This rearrangement joins TRBV7-3 to TRBJ1-1; D may be TRBD1 (6 bases). V was trimmed by 3 bases and J by 3 bases, leaving 8 bases between them. This CDR3 is 13 amino acids long. Germline CDR1 and CDR2: SGHTA and FQGTGA. The CDR3 region has the DNA TGTGCCAGCAGCTTGGACAGATACACTGAAGCTTTCTTT. Protein: CASSLDRYTEAFF.

Written as DNA, the CDR3 is TGCAGCGTTACTGACAGGGCGAGTTATGGCTACACCTTC. Protein sequence: CSVTDRASYGYTF. The chain is built from TRBV29-1 and TRBJ1-2; 7 nucleotides line up with TRBD1. V was clipped by 5 bases and J by 5 bases; unmatched bases: 8. The germline V gene encodes CDR1 SQVTM and CDR2 ANQGSEA. This CDR3 is built from 13 residues.

This clone has a count of ten or more. The chain has TRBV15 and TRBJ1-1; D is ambiguous. Trimming removed 0 bases at V and 5 bases at J, with 7 bases between. The CDR3 has 13 residues. Germline V CDR1 and CDR2: LNHNV, YYDKDF (reference sequence). The CDR3 nucleotides are TGTGCCACCAGCAGAGATTACAGTACTGAAGCTTTCTTT. Encoded protein: CATSRDYSTEAFF. The variable domain in full, completed from reference TRBV15 and TRBJ1-1, reads DAMVIQNPRYQVTQFGKPVTLSCSQTLNHNVMYWYQQKSSQAPKLLFHYYDKDFNNEADTPDNFQSRRPNTSFCFLDIRSPGLGDTAMYLCATSRDYSTEAFFGQGTRLTVV.

The genes are TRBV20-1 and TRBJ1-2, with 9 bases fitting TRBD1. Germline-derived CDR1 and CDR2 are DFQATT and SNEGSKA (reference sequence). V lost 8 bases to trimming and J lost 6 bases; unmatched junction nucleotides: 1. The CDR3 has 10 residues. CDR3 DNA sequence: TGCAGTAGGGACAGGGATGGCTACACCTTC. This gives the protein CSRDRDGYTF.

The chain couples TRBV9 to TRBJ1-4; possibly TRBD1 for D (6 bases). V lost 3 bases and J lost 7, with 16 bases in between. CDR1 and CDR2 from the germline V gene are SGDLS and YYNGEE. The CDR3 runs to 15 residues. CDR3 in DNA: TGTGCCAGCAGCGCCGGGGGGGCCTCAGGTGAAAAACTGTTTTTT. Residues: CASSAGGASGEKLFF.

The chain combines TRBV6-4 with TRBJ1-2, with D maybe TRBD1 (6 bases). The CDR3 is made up of 13 amino acids. V lost 4 bases, J lost 6 bases, and 12 bases lay in between. Germline CDR1 reads MRHNA; CDR2 reads SNTAGT. The CDR3 DNA sequence: TGTGCCAGCAGTGGCGGACAGTTGAATGGCTACACCTTC. Its protein is CASSGGQLNGYTF.

The DNA for the CDR3 is TGTGCCAGTAGTCCTCGGGACAGAATCTACGAGCAGTACTTC. Protein product: CASSPRDRIYEQYF. The chain combines TRBV19 with TRBJ2-7, with 7 bases fitting TRBD1. The CDR3 length is 14 residues. With V trimmed by 5 bases and J by 3 bases, 7 bases remained unmatched. CDR1 is LNHDA and CDR2 is SQIVND in the germline V gene (reference sequence).

The chain links TRBV5-1 to TRBJ1-2; 8 nucleotides line up with TRBD1. From germline, CDR1 is SGHRS and CDR2 YFSETQ. This CDR3 has 14 residues. Trimming took 4 bases from V and 6 from J; bases not matched to a gene: 8. CDR3 region: CASSPRTGFDGYTF. The CDR3 DNA is TGCGCCAGCAGCCCTAGGACAGGGTTTGATGGCTACACCTTC.

The chain combines TRBV5-4 with TRBJ2-1; 11 positions agree with TRBD2. V dropped 4 bases and J dropped 4; count of bases not matched to a gene: 4. Per germline, CDR1 SGHNT and CDR2 YYREEE (reference sequence). The CDR3 contains 15 residues. As DNA, the CDR3 is TGTGCCAGCAGCCGCACTAGCGGGGGTTACAATGAGCAGTTCTTC. Its protein product is CASSRTSGGYNEQFF.

The chain employs TRBV6-2 or TRBV6-3 and TRBJ2-1; 13 nucleotides line up with TRBD2. This CDR3 contains 13 residues. Germline CDR1 reads MNHEY; CDR2 reads SVGEGT. The trim removed 7 bases at V and 12 bases at J, leaving 6 bases unmatched. The CDR3 sequence: CASTPGLAGPQFF. The CDR3 coding sequence is TGTGCCAGCACCCCGGGACTAGCGGGACCGCAGTTCTTC.

This clone was counted a single time. The chain joins TRBV18 to TRBJ2-2, with 9 bases fitting TRBD1. The germline CDR1 and CDR2 sequences are KGHSH and LQKENI. The CDR3 extends over 16 amino acids. V trimming: 3 bases; J trimming: 4 bases; junction bases outside the gene matches: 6. The CDR3 DNA reads as TGTGCCAGCTCACCTTCACAGGGGGCGGCCACCGGGGAGCTGTTTTTT. Encoded protein: CASSPSQGAATGELFF.

This chain uses TRBV6-5 with TRBJ2-1, with TRBD1 identical over 9 bases. CDR1 and CDR2 (germline): MNHEY, SVGAGI. The ends lost 1 base at V and 5 bases at J; junction bases unmatched: 6. The CDR3 length is 16 residues. CDR3 loop: CASSYFLQGANNEQFF. The CDR3 DNA follows: TGTGCCAGCAGTTACTTCCTACAGGGGGCAAACAATGAGCAGTTCTTC.

This rearrangement joins TRBV6-6 to TRBJ2-6; 12 bases are a match to TRBD1. The CDR3 length is 21 residues. The V gene end was trimmed by 6 bases and the J gene end by 0 bases; junction bases not matched to a gene: 15. CDR1 and CDR2 (germline): MNHNY, SVGAGI (reference sequence). This chain's CDR3 is CASSTGQGASTFLSGANVLTF. CDR3 in DNA: TGTGCCAGCAGCACGGGACAGGGGGCCTCCACCTTCCTCTCTGGGGCCAACGTCCTGACTTTC.

V gene TRBV4-3 combines with J gene TRBJ2-7; TRBD2 agrees at 8 bases. This CDR3 is 15 amino acids long. J gave up 2 bases and V 1 base, and 4 bases lay outside the gene matches. Germline CDR1 is LGHNA and CDR2 is YSLEER. The CDR3 coding sequence is TGCGCCAGCAGCCAAGGACCGGGAGGGCCCTACGAGCAGTACTTC. It translates to CASSQGPGGPYEQYF.

The chain carries TRBV19 and TRBJ1-6; no firm D call. V was trimmed by 3 bases and J by 6 bases, leaving 15 bases between them. CDR1 and CDR2 from the germline V gene are LNHDA and SQIVND (reference sequence). This CDR3 contains 16 residues. CDR3 protein: CASSIESTAVNSPLHF. In DNA form, the CDR3 reads TGTGCCAGTAGTATCGAATCTACAGCGGTTAATTCACCCCTCCACTTT.

A single count supports this clone. V gene TRBV24-1 combines with J gene TRBJ1-5, with no clear D. Germline V lookup: CDR1 KGHDR, CDR2 SFDVKD. V lost 3 bases, J lost 4 bases, and 6 bases lay in between. This CDR3 has 13 residues. CDR3 protein: CATSDGLNQPQHF. The CDR3 DNA reads TGTGCCACCAGTGATGGCCTTAATCAGCCCCAGCATTTT.

This chain joins TRBV7-9 and TRBJ1-5; possible D gene TRBD1, 5 bases. There are 14 residues in the CDR3. Germline-derived CDR1 and CDR2 are SEHNR and FQNEAQ (reference sequence). Trimming took 5 bases from V and 4 from J, leaving 12 bases between them. As DNA, the CDR3 is TGTGCCAGCAGCCCCCGGGGGGGGAATCAGCCCCAGCATTTT. Translated: CASSPRGGNQPQHF.

The J gene is TRBJ1-4, the V gene TRBV18, with a possible D match to TRBD1 (6 bases). The germline CDR1 and CDR2 sequences are KGHSH and LQKENI. The CDR3 covers 14 residues. The ends were cut back, 3 bases at V and 8 bases at J, with 13 bases in the middle. The CDR3 loop is CASSPQGRLEKLFF. In DNA form, the CDR3 reads TGTGCCAGCTCACCCCAGGGGCGATTGGAAAAACTGTTTTTT. The variable domain in full, completed from reference TRBV18 and TRBJ1-4, reads NAGVMQNPRHLVRRRGQEARLRCSPMKGHSHVYWYRQLPEEGLKFMVYLQKENIIDESGMPKERFSAEFPKEGPSILRIQQVVRGDSAAYFCASSPQGRLEKLFFGSGTQLSVL.

The V and J genes are TRBV6-5 and TRBJ2-7; 7 bases fit TRBD2. CDR3 length: 15 residues. CDR1 and CDR2 from the germline V gene are MNHEY and SVGAGI. With 6 bases clipped from V and 4 bases from J, the junction kept 12 bases outside the gene matches. CDR3 coding DNA: TGTGCCAGCAGCCTTCAACCGGGACTACCATACGAGCAGTACTTC. As protein: CASSLQPGLPYEQYF.

The genes are TRBV9 and TRBJ2-1; 12 bases align to TRBD2. CDR3 length: 17 amino acids. Germline loops: CDR1 SGDLS, CDR2 YYNGEE. J gave up 8 bases and V 3 bases, and 12 bases lay outside the gene matches. The chain's CDR3 is CASSATQTSGRLDEQFF. The CDR3 DNA is TGTGCCAGCAGCGCCACTCAGACTAGCGGGAGATTAGATGAGCAGTTCTTC. The full variable domain, its missing parts supplied by reference TRBV9 and TRBJ2-1, is DSGVTQTPKHLITATGQRVTLRCSPRSGDLSVYWYQQSLDQGLQFLIQYYNGEERAKGNILERFSAQQFPDLHSELNLSSLELGDSALYFCASSATQTSGRLDEQFFGPGTRLTVL.

V and J are TRBV6-1 and TRBJ2-1; TRBD2 aligns across 11 bases. Germline-derived CDR1 and CDR2 are MNHNS and SASEGT. With 2 bases clipped from V and 6 bases from J, the junction kept 12 bases outside the gene matches. CDR3 size: 18 residues. The CDR3 DNA is TGTGCCAGCAGTGAAACCCCCTATAGCGGGGGGGTTATCAATGAGCAGTTCTTC. This translates into CASSETPYSGGVINEQFF.

The V gene is TRBV5-4, the J gene TRBJ1-6; possibly TRBD1 for D (5 bases). Trimming removed 5 bases from V and 6 bases from J, with 12 bases in between. Germline V gene sequence: CDR1 SGHNT, CDR2 YYREEE (reference sequence). The CDR3 covers 14 residues. CDR3 residues: CASSRQSGNSPLHF. The CDR3, as DNA: TGTGCCAGCAGTAGACAGTCTGGTAATTCACCCCTCCACTTT. Drawing the rest from reference TRBV5-4 and TRBJ1-6, the complete variable domain is ETGVTQSPTHLIKTRGQQVTLRCSSQSGHNTVSWYQQALGQGPQFIFQYYREEENGRGNFPPRFSGLQFPNYSSELNVNALELDDSALYLCASSRQSGNSPLHFGNGTRLTVT.

The gene calls are TRBV6-1 and TRBJ1-1, with D possibly being TRBD1 (5 bases). Trimming removed 0 bases at V and 3 bases at J, with 14 bases between. CDR1 is MNHNS, CDR2 SASEGT, per germline. The CDR3 is made up of 16 amino acids. In DNA, the CDR3 is TGTGCCAGCAGTGAAGCGCTTGGGGCGACGGACACTGAAGCTTTCTTT. This gives the protein CASSEALGATDTEAFF.

V is TRBV15 and J is TRBJ1-2, with 10 bases matching TRBD1. The CDR3 has 15 residues. Germline-derived CDR1 and CDR2 are LNHNV and YYDKDF (reference sequence). With V trimmed by 3 bases and J by 3 bases, 4 bases remained unmatched. The CDR3 sequence is CATSRGQGRDYGYTF. In DNA, the CDR3 is TGTGCCACCAGCAGGGGACAGGGGAGGGACTATGGCTACACCTTC.

The chain links TRBV12-5 to TRBJ1-6; D is unclear. The V end lost 3 bases, the J end lost 6 bases, and 9 bases lay between the germline ends. The CDR3 loop spans 14 amino acids. Germline CDR1 reads LGHNT; CDR2 reads FRNRAP. CDR3 residues: CASGLSPRNSPLHF. The CDR3 region has the DNA TGTGCTAGTGGTTTATCTCCCCGTAATTCACCCCTCCACTTT.

The chain is built from TRBV7-3 and TRBJ2-3, with 7 bases fitting TRBD2. Germline values: CDR1 SGHTA, CDR2 FQGTGA. The CDR3 totals 15 residues. The trim removed 8 bases at V and 3 bases at J, leaving 11 bases unmatched. The CDR3 nucleotides read TGTGCCAGCTCCTCTGCGGGAGTGAAGACAGATACGCAGTATTTT. Residues: CASSSAGVKTDTQYF.

This clone has a single count. The chain has TRBV5-1 and TRBJ1-4; no firm D call. This CDR3 region has 18 residues. CDR1 SGHRS and CDR2 YFSETQ come from the germline V gene. The V gene lost 0 bases and the J gene lost 4 bases, with 19 bases spanning the gap. The CDR3 loop is CASSLVPTTRSVNEKLFF. The DNA of the CDR3 is TGCGCCAGCAGCTTGGTCCCTACAACAAGGAGCGTTAATGAAAAACTGTTTTTT.